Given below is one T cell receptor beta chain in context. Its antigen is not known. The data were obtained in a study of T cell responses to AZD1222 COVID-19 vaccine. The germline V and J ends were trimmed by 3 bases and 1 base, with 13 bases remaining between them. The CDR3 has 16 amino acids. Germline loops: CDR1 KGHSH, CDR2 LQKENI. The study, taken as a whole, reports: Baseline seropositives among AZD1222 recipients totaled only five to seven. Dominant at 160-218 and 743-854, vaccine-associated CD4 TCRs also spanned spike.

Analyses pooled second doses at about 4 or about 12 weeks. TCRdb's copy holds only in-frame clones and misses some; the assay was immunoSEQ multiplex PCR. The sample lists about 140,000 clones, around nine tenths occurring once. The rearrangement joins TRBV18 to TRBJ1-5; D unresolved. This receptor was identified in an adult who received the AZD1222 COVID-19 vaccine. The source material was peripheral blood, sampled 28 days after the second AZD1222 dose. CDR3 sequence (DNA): TGTGCCAGCTCACCTATGAGTGACGTCAGCAATCAGCCCCAGCATTTT. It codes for CASSPMSDVSNQPQHF.